The T cell receptor beta chain described here comes from a study of T cell responses to AZD1222 COVID-19 vaccine. Study-level points and caveats: The span of vaccine-associated CD4 TCRs extended across spike, with dominance at 160-218 and 743-854.

Trimming took 6 bases from V and 4 from J; bases not matched to a gene: 5. CDR3 length: 14 residues. In germline, CDR1 is SGHAT, CDR2 FQNNGV. The count of this clone is one. Its antigen is unidentified. This table comes from immunoSEQ multiplex PCR, and its TCRdb copy is limited to in-frame clones, with some not included. The data hold roughly 58,000 clones, with around 85% observed a single time. The chain combines TRBV11-2 with TRBJ1-2; TRBD1 aligns across 10 bases. The sample was peripheral blood, taken on day 0 of MenACWY control vaccination. The sequence derives from an adult in good health. The CDR3 DNA is TGTGCCAGCAGTCCCGGGACAGGGGCCTATGGCTACACCTTC. Translated, it gives CASSPGTGAYGYTF.